Here is one T cell receptor (beta chain) with its context. With a much larger clone just one base away, this may be a read error. The CDR3 extends over 17 amino acids. This entry belongs to a study of blood T cells in healthy people across ages. Using a J-beta primer mix together with a sample-barcoded 5' primer, a second PCR was run for roughly 6 to 12 cycles. TCRdb re-derived calls from the 5' RACE reads in MiXCR, one entry per CDR3 protein. The sample consists of some 640,000 distinct CDR3 sequences, around 31% of them appearing once. The receptor comes from a woman of 80 years or more in good health. The V gene is TRBV12-3 or TRBV12-4, the J gene TRBJ2-1; TRBD2 matches at 12 bases. What was sequenced was blood. CDR3 protein: CASSLTSGGPAYNEEFF. CDR3 coding DNA: TGTGCCAGCAGTTTGACTAGCGGGGGACCGGCCTACAATGAGGAGTTCTTC.